This entry is about one TCR beta chain. It lacks a known antigen. No base quality values were provided; no much bigger clone lies one nucleotide off. The sample is drawn from a study of T-cell memory formation after mild COVID-19 (dated by TCRdb to about 2021). A note on the overall study: Most TCR sequence clusters were specific to one of the two donors. In a couple of donors, T-cell clones that expanded and contracted after mild COVID-19 were followed by sequencing TCRalpha and TCRbeta repertoires longitudinally. The cohort was made up of two young adult volunteers, one female and one male, who were previously healthy.

Sequencer: Illumina NovaSeq 6000. TCRalpha and TCRbeta cDNA libraries were built by 5'RACE with constant-segment primers, adding sample barcodes and unique molecular identifiers. RNA was extracted from every sample with Trizol reagent. Libraries were amplified in two PCR steps, with a second sample barcode and Illumina TruSeq adapters added in the second step. Libraries were sequenced on an Illumina NovaSeq with 2 x 150 bp paired-end reads. The authors processed their data as follows. Demultiplexing of reads and collapsing into UMI-guided consensus sequences were performed with migec v1.2.7. With mixcr v2.1.11, UMI consensuses were aligned to TRA and TRB V and J templates and assembled into clonotypes. A clonotype was counted as expanded or contracted only if both edgeR and NoisET called the change significant, with noise models trained on biological replicates. For edgeR calls, a false discovery rate-adjusted p below 0.01 and a log2 fold-change threshold of 1 were applied. As an exploratory analysis of dynamics, max-normalized trajectories of the 1000 most abundant clonotypes were examined by PCA with hierarchical clustering. Each responding clone was given a CD4 or CD8 phenotype based on the CD4+ and CD8+ repertoires, which had been sequenced separately. TCRdb itself trimmed the public reads at Q25 with fastp, ran MiXCR and retained productive beta chains. Rows with one shared CDR3 protein collapse into an entry with the most common genes and DNA. The V and J calls, along with clone size, are taken from TCRdb and not from the paper's own processing. In this sample the table shows 250,000 or so distinct CDR3 sequences, more than 8% of which occur a single time. The ten top clones hold 20% to 25% of the sample.

PBMCs were isolated by Ficoll-Paque density gradient centrifugation. The study at large found these results: Whether the second-wave clones peaking on day 37 were SARS-CoV-2 specific was not confirmed. Some responding clones were detected in pre-infection memory, suggesting pre-existing cross-reactive memory T cells joined the SARS-CoV-2 response. Only a couple of mild cases were covered by the study, and larger cohorts that include severe cases with pre-infection samples were considered necessary. Contracting CD4+ clones appeared mostly in the CM and EM memory subsets, whereas CD8+ clones were enriched in EMRA. Balanced CD4/CD8 phenotypes were observed for clones contracting from day 15 to 85, whereas a bias towards CD4+ was observed for a second wave of clones expanding from day 15 to 37.

V is pruned by 8 bases and J by 5 bases, leaving 7 bases of the junction without a gene match. Looking up the germline V gene yields CDR1 SNHLY and CDR2 FYNNEI. The CDR3, from cysteine to valine, totals 13 residues. The DNA shown is the 39-base CDR3, in frame from base 1. The receptor chain draws on TRBV2 and TRBJ2-7, with TRBD1 identical over 9 junction bases. This TCR came from a man aged 18 to 35 who had mild COVID-19 (a few samples of this study predate the infection). The sample titles of this study are shuffled in the database, so cell type and time point are left out; the donor was told from shared clones. Sequenced sample: PBMCs or a T cell subset sorted from them (not recorded which). Here the CDR3 is given as CASSGDREDEQYV. Here is the DNA: TGTGCCAGCTCAGGGGACAGGGAGGACGAGCAGTACGTC.